This TCR beta chain was profiled in a study of T cells of healthy individuals. J was trimmed by 5 bases and V by 2 bases; bases with no gene match: 5. The germline CDR1 and CDR2 sequences are SGHTA and FQGTGA. The CDR3 is made up of 15 amino acids. From the 5' RACE reads, TCRdb called clonotypes with MiXCR, one entry per CDR3 protein. The sample includes 90,000 to 100,000 distinct CDR3 sequences, 17% of them seen just once. In this sample, this clonotype turned up a few times. This sequence was found in a human donor in good health. This chain links TRBV7-3 with TRBJ2-5; 10 bases align to TRBD2. The CDR3 coding sequence is TGTGCCAGCAGCTTAGAGGGACTAGCGCATGAGACCCAGTACTTC. It encodes CASSLEGLAHETQYF.